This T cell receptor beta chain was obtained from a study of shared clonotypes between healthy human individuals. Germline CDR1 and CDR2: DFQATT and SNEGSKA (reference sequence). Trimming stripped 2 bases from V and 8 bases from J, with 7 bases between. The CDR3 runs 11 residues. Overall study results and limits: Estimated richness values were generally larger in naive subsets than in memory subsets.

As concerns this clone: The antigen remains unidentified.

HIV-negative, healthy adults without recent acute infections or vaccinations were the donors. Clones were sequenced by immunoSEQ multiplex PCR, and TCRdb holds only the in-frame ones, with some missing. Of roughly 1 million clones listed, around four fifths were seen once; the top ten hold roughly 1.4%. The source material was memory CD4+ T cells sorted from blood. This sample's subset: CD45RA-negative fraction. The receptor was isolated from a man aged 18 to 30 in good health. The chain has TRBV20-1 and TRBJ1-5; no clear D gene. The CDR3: CSARFREPQHF. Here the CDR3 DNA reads TGCAGTGCTAGATTCCGGGAGCCCCAGCATTTT.